This entry concerns a single TCR beta chain. No cognate antigen has been identified for it. No qualities accompany the bases; no much larger clone lies one base away. High-throughput TCR beta sequencing profiled peripheral blood CD8+ and CD4+ T cells from healthy donors, Susac syndrome patients and multiple sclerosis patients. Healthy donors were age- and sex-matched controls. CD8+ TEMRA cells were enriched by FACS, while bulk CD8+ and CD4+ T cells were purified by magnetic negative isolation. Blood was drawn into EDTA tubes, processed within 24 hours, and PBMCs were isolated by density gradient centrifugation. PBMCs intended for TCR sequencing were cryopreserved in liquid nitrogen and were subsequently thawed in a 37 degrees C water bath. The sorted or isolated CD4+, CD8+ and CD8+ TEMRA cells reached a purity of at least 90%. The data originate from a study of CD8 T cells in Susac syndrome (dated by TCRdb to between 2018 and 2020). With respect to the entire study: The study used repertoire sequencing to test whether antigen drove CD8+ T cell activation and differentiation in Susac syndrome. Clonality of the CD8+ T cell repertoire was compared between over ten healthy donors, around 14 Susac syndrome patients and around 16 multiple sclerosis patients. General findings and caveats noted by the study authors: The TCR sequencing and HLA analysis was acknowledged to have included a relatively small number of individuals.

CDR1 is given as SEHNR and CDR2 as FQNEAQ, both from the germline V gene (reference sequence). V lost 2 bases and J lost 4 bases; the stretch between them is 9 bases long. Including cysteine and valine, the CDR3 has 13 amino acids. The kept DNA is CDR3 alone, 39 bases in frame from the first base. RNA was extracted using the RNeasy kit, and roughly 0.45 to 1 ug of the RNA was reverse transcribed with random hexamers. TCR beta CDR3 regions were amplified with the immunoSEQ multiplex PCR assay covering 54 Vbeta and 13 Jbeta segments. To correct PCR amplification bias, a synthetic template baseline was used for both primer optimization and computational correction. As for how the authors treated the data: Reads were assigned to V, D and J genes according to IMGT and analyzed in immunoSEQ Analyzer, with only productive sequences retained. Clonality was calculated as one minus the Shannon entropy normalized by log2 of the number of productive unique sequences. For each patient and control, public and private clones were evaluated among the 100 most prevalent clones. Clones were defined as Susac-specific if absent from the healthy and MS cohorts, from around 1,100 published viral clones and from other ImmuneACCESS disease sequences. The public reads were quality trimmed at Q25 with fastp and then assembled into clones with MiXCR by TCRdb, keeping productive beta chains. Each CDR3 protein gets just one entry, which takes the most common genes and DNA from the rows behind it. V and J calls and clone size were set by TCRdb, not the authors. For this sample there are more than 75,000 distinct CDR3 sequences; roughly 93% appear just once. The ten largest clones add up to 0.26% of the sample.

Sequenced input: CD8+ T cells from PBMCs. The rearranged chain carries TRBV7-9 and TRBJ2-7, with the identity of the D gene unclear. This sequence originates from a human donor in good health. The CDR3 region: CASSLFSKYEQYV. The nucleotides are TGTGCCAGCAGCTTATTCAGCAAGTACGAGCAGTACGTC.